This passage covers 9 T cell receptor beta chains from one sample sequenced in a study of neoadjuvant anti-PD-1 for oral cavity cancer. TCRdb's table, derived via immunoSEQ multiplex PCR, lists solely in-frame clones and lacks some. The sample shows approximately 15,000 clones, around 72% of them seen only once. The sequencing used PBMCs, collected before nivolumab (anti-PD-1) treatment. These receptors came from a person aged 40 to 85 with oral cavity squamous cell carcinoma.

This clone has only one observation. The CDR3 is CASSPRTGAGANVLTF. In DNA form, the CDR3 reads TGTGCCAGCAGCCCCCGGACAGGGGCCGGGGCCAACGTCCTGACTTTC. The chain has TRBV21-1 and TRBJ2-6; the table names TRBD1, a call not compared with the DNA. TRBV21-1 counts as a pseudogene. This CDR3 has 16 amino acids.

This chain connects TRBV6-6 to TRBJ1-5; TRBD1 matches 7 bases. Germline lookup yields CDR1 MNHNY and CDR2 SVGAGI (reference sequence). V was clipped by 6 bases and J by 1 base; unmatched bases: 6. The CDR3 spans 15 residues. CDR3 region: CASSRQGVSNQPQHF. The CDR3 bases are TGTGCCAGCAGCCGCCAGGGGGTGAGCAATCAGCCCCAGCATTTT.

The chain is built from TRBV28 and TRBJ2-7; possibly TRBD1 or TRBD2 for D (5 bases each). The V gene's germline CDR1 is MDHEN and CDR2 SYDVKM. This CDR3 is 15 amino acids long. V shed 5 bases and J shed 0 bases, with 14 bases lying between them. The CDR3, as DNA: TGTGCCAGCAGTGAGGGGCGGAGGAGCTCCTACGAGCAGTACTTC. It yields the protein CASSEGRRSSYEQYF.

J is TRBJ2-3 and V is TRBV11-3; either TRBD1 or TRBD2 may fit D (5 bases each). Deletions cut 1 base from V and 3 bases from J, with 14 bases between. Germline values: CDR1 SGHNT, CDR2 YENEEA. This CDR3 has 16 amino acids. In DNA, the CDR3 is TGTGCCAGCAGCTTAGGAGGGACCTCGGGGACAGATACGCAGTATTTT. Encoded protein: CASSLGGTSGTDTQYF.

This clone was observed a few times. The V gene is TRBV6-4, the J gene TRBJ2-1; 9 nucleotides match TRBD1. The V gene end was trimmed by 3 bases and the J gene end by 4 bases; junction bases not matched to a gene: 4. Per the germline V gene, CDR1 is MRHNA and CDR2 is SNTAGT. This CDR3 comprises 15 residues. Here the CDR3 DNA reads TGTGCCAGCAGTGAAATGGGACAGGGTTACAATGAGCAGTTCTTC. Protein: CASSEMGQGYNEQFF.

This clone was seen only a few times. The rearrangement joins TRBV2 to TRBJ1-2; possibly TRBD1 for D (6 bases). CDR1 and CDR2 (germline): SNHLY, FYNNEI. This CDR3 contains 13 residues. V was cut by 3 bases and J by 7 bases, with 12 bases left in between. Here the CDR3 reads CASSDRGLSGYTF. In DNA, the CDR3 is TGTGCCAGCAGTGACAGGGGTTTGAGTGGCTACACCTTC. Supplemented by reference TRBV2 and TRBJ1-2, the full variable domain reads EPEVTQTPSHQVTQMGQEVILRCVPISNHLYFYWYRQILGQKVEFLVSFYNNEISEKSEIFDDQFSVERPDGSNFTLKIRSTKLEDSAMYFCASSDRGLSGYTFGSGTRLTVV.

This clone came up a few times. J is TRBJ2-1 and V is TRBV27; D remains ambiguous. The germline V gene has CDR1 MNHEY and CDR2 SMNVEV (reference sequence). The CDR3 sequence is 14 residues long. V was shortened by 3 bases and J by 0 bases, with 6 bases between the two germline ends. The CDR3: CASSFLSSYNEQFF. The CDR3 DNA reads TGTGCCAGCAGTTTCCTGAGCTCCTACAATGAGCAGTTCTTC.

The chain carries TRBV28 and TRBJ2-2; the match to TRBD1 covers 11 bases. Germline CDR1 and CDR2: MDHEN and SYDVKM. V lost 6 bases, J lost 5 bases, and 5 bases stayed unmatched. The CDR3 runs 15 residues. The CDR3 sequence: CASRRTGGGTGELFF. CDR3 in DNA: TGTGCCAGCAGGCGGACAGGGGGCGGGACCGGGGAGCTGTTTTTT.

The V and J genes are TRBV6-1 and TRBJ1-4; a weak D match, TRBD1 (5 bases). Trimming removed 2 bases at V and 9 bases at J, with 13 bases between. Germline V gene lookup returns CDR1 MNHNS and CDR2 SASEGT. The CDR3 is 14 residues long. The CDR3 DNA follows: TGTGCCAGCAGTGAATACTTGGGACCTCAAAAACTGTTTTTT. Encoded protein: CASSEYLGPQKLFF.